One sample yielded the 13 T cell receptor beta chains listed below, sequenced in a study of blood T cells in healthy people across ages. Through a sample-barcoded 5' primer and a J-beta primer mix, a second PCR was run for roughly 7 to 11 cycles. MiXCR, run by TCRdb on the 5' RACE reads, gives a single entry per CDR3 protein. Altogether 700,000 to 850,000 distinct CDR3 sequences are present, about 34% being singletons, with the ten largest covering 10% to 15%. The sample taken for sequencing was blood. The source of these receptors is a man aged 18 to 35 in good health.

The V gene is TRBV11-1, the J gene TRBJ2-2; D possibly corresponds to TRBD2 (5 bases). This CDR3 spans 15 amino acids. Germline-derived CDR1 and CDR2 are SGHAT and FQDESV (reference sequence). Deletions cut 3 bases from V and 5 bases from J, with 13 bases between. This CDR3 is CASSLRRAGTGELFF. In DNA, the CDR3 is TGTGCCAGCAGCTTGCGAAGGGCGGGTACCGGGGAGCTGTTTTTT.

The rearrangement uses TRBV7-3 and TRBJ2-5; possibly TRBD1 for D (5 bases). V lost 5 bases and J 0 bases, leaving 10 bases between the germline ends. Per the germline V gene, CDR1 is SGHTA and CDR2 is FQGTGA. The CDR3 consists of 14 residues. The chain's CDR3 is CASSPDRNQETQYF. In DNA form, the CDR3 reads TGTGCCAGCAGCCCCGACAGAAACCAAGAGACCCAGTACTTC.

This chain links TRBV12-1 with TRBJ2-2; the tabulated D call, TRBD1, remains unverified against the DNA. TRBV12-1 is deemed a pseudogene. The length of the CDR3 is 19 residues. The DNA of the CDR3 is TGTGCCAGCAGCTTATACACCGGGACGCTCCCACGGAACACCGGGGAGCTGTTTTTT. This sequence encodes CASSLYTGTLPRNTGELFF.

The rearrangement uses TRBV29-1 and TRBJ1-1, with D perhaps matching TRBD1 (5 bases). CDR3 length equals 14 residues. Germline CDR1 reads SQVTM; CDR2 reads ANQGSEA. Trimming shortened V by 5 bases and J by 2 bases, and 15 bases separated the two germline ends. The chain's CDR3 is CSVRFREFNTEAFF. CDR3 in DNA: TGCAGCGTTCGATTCAGGGAGTTTAACACTGAAGCTTTCTTT. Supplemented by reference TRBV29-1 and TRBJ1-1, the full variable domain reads SAVISQKPSRDICQRGTSLTIQCQVDSQVTMMFWYRQQPGQSLTLIATANQGSEATYESGFVIDKFPISRPNLTFSTLTVSNMSPEDSSIYLCSVRFREFNTEAFFGQGTRLTVV.

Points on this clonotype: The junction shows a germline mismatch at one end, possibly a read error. This chain's CDR3 is CASSLAAGSSIDTQYF. The CDR3 nucleotides read TGCGCCAGCAGCTTGGCGGCAGGGTCTAGCATAGATACGCAGTATTTT. The V gene is TRBV5-1, the J gene TRBJ2-3, with D perhaps given as TRBD1 or TRBD2 (5 bases each). Germline V gene data show CDR1 as SGHRS and CDR2 as YFSETQ. The CDR3 extends over 16 amino acids.

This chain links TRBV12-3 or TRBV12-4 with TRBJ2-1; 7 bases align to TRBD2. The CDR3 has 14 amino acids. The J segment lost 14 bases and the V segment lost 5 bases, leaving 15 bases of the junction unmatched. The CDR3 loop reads CASSGGGGLGLKFF. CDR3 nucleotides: TGTGCCAGCAGTGGGGGGGGAGGACTCGGATTGAAGTTCTTC.

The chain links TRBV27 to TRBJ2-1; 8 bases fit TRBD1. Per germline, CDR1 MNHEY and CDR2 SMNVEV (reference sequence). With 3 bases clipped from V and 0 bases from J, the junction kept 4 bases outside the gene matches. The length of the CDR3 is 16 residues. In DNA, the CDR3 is TGTGCCAGCAGTTTGGACAGGGCGGGCTCCTACAATGAGCAGTTCTTC. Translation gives CASSLDRAGSYNEQFF.

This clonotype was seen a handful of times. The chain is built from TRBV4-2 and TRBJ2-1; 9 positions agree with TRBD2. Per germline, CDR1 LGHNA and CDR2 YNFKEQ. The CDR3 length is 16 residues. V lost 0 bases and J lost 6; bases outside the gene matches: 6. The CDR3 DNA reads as TGTGCCAGCAGCCAAGAGAACACTAGCGGGCGCAATGAGCAGTTCTTC. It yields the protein CASSQENTSGRNEQFF.

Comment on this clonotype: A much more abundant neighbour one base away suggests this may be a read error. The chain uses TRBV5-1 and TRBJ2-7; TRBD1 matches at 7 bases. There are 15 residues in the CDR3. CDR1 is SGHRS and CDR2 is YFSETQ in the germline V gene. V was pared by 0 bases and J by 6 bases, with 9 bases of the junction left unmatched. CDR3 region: CASSLDTVGDSEQYF. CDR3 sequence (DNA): TGCGCCAGCAGCTTGGATACGGTAGGGGACAGCGAGCAGTACTTC.

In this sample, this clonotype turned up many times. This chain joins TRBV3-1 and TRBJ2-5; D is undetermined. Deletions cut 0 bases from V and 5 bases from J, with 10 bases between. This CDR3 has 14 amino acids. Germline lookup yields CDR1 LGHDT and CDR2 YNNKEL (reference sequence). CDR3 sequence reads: CASSQDATVETQYF. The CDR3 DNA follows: TGTGCCAGCAGCCAAGACGCAACGGTTGAGACCCAGTACTTC.

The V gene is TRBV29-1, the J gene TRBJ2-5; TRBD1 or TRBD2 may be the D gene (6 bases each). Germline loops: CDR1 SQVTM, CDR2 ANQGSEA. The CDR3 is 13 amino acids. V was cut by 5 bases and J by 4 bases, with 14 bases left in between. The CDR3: CSVYRDSRETQYF. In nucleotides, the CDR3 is TGCAGCGTTTACAGGGACTCACGAGAGACCCAGTACTTC.

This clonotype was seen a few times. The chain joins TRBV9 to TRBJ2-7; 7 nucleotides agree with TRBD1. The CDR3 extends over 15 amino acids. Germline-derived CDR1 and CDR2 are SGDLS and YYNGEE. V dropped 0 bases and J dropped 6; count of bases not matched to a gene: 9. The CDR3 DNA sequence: TGTGCCAGCAGCGTAGAGGCAGGGGGTGCCCTCGAGCAGTACTTC. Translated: CASSVEAGGALEQYF.

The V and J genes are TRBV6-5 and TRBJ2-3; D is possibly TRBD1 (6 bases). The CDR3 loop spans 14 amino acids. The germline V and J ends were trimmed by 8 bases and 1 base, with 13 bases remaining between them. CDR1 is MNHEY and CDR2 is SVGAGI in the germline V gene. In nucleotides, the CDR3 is TGTGCCAGCCGGACAGATCATGGCACAGATACGCAGTATTTT. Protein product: CASRTDHGTDTQYF.